Included here is one T cell receptor (beta chain) sequence, with context. Trimming left V 5 bases short and J 0 bases short, with 18 bases between. Germline lookup yields CDR1 MNHNY and CDR2 SVGAGI (reference sequence). The CDR3 is 17 residues long. Per the original methods: From reference gene primer amplification, estimates of nucleated cell counts were derived. Produced via immunoSEQ multiplex PCR; TCRdb's table is partial and in-frame only. The D gene and trimming were derived from the DNA, and the V and J assignments and clone size from that table. Among about 250,000 clones listed, approximately 86% were seen once. These data originate in a study of blood T cell repertoires in COVID-19. Study details: PBMCs, B-cell-depleted T cells, or T cells were the source of the cDNA or gDNA that made up the material.

This TCR came from a woman aged 60-75 years who had recovered from COVID-19. Sequencing was done on a sample of peripheral blood. The chain carries TRBV6-6 and TRBJ2-3; perhaps TRBD1 as D (6 bases). CDR3 nucleotides: TGTGCCAGCAGTCTCGACGTCGGCAGGGGAAGCACAGATACGCAGTATTTT. This translates into CASSLDVGRGSTDTQYF.